Reported below is one T cell receptor (beta chain). The entry originates in a study of blood T cell repertoires in COVID-19. Study summary: Sites across the United States, Italy and Spain contributed samples from acute and convalescent COVID-19. PBMCs, B-cell-depleted T cells, or T cells were the source of the cDNA or gDNA that made up the material.

Original handling: Nucleated cell number was recorded as an estimate derived from reference gene primer amplification. The method was immunoSEQ multiplex PCR; TCRdb's version includes in-frame clones alone and lacks a portion of them. V, J and clone size were drawn from that table, and D and trimming were deduced from the DNA. This sample has about half a million clones, with around 85% found just once. V shed 6 bases and J 0 bases; nucleotides not matched to a gene: 3. This CDR3 has 14 residues. Per germline, CDR1 MNHEY and CDR2 SVGAGI. Sequences were obtained from peripheral blood. The V call is TRBV6-5, the J call TRBJ2-7; TRBD2 aligns across 9 bases. The sequence derives from a human donor in a cohort sampled during active COVID-19. The CDR3 loop reads CASSRLADSYEQYF. In DNA form, the CDR3 reads TGTGCCAGCAGCCGACTAGCGGACTCCTACGAGCAGTACTTC.